Each of the 11 T cell receptor beta chains below was sequenced from the same sample in a study of beta chain features in type 1 diabetes. Their target antigens are unknown. Expressed TCRB transcripts were sequenced because the isolated RNA had all been reverse transcribed beforehand. TCRdb keeps only in-frame clones here, not all; method: immunoSEQ multiplex PCR. The table has around 160,000 clones, 8% to 9.5% seen once. General study findings and limits: In all four CD4+ subsets, TCRB CDR3 length was significantly, moderately reduced in type 1 diabetes.

The specimen sequenced was central memory CD4+ T cells from blood. These receptors originate from a woman under 30 with type 1 diabetes.

In the case of this clone: One end of the junction is discordant with germline, which a read error may explain. This chain joins TRBV7-7 and TRBJ2-5, with a weak D call TRBD2 (6 bases). This CDR3 has 14 residues. Germline lookup yields CDR1 SSHAT and CDR2 FNYEAQ (reference sequence). For the CDR3, the DNA is TGTGCTAGCAGCTTCGGGGCCAGCGGGGAGACCCAGTACTTC. It codes for CASSFGASGETQYF.

This clone has at least ten counts. V gene TRBV30 combines with J gene TRBJ2-1; a possible D gene is TRBD1 (6 bases). The CDR3 is 12 residues long. CDR1 and CDR2 (germline): GTSNPN, SVGIG (reference sequence). The V and J ends lost 2 bases and 12 bases respectively, with 14 bases between them. CDR3 region: CAWSLTDSGQFF. CDR3 coding DNA: TGTGCCTGGAGTTTAACGGACAGCGGGCAGTTCTTC.

This clone has a handful of counts. V is TRBV30 and J is TRBJ2-3, with 7 bases aligning to TRBD2. V lost 5 bases and J lost 1; bases outside the gene matches: 9. The CDR3 extends over 15 amino acids. In germline, CDR1 is GTSNPN, CDR2 SVGIG (reference sequence). The CDR3 DNA sequence: TGTGCCTGGTCCCTGGGGGGGAGGGGCACAGATACGCAGTATTTT. Translating gives CAWSLGGRGTDTQYF.

This rearrangement joins TRBV18 to TRBJ1-1; D possibly corresponds to TRBD1 (5 bases). The CDR3 is 15 amino acids. The V gene's germline CDR1 is KGHSH and CDR2 LQKENI. V was clipped by 1 base and J by 7 bases, with 16 bases between them. The CDR3 spells CASSPRYGGDIEAFF. The CDR3 DNA sequence: TGTGCCAGCTCACCACGGTACGGGGGAGATATTGAAGCTTTCTTT.

The chain uses TRBV6-4 and TRBJ2-2; tentative D call: TRBD2 (5 bases). Trimming stripped 3 bases from V and 3 bases from J, with 5 bases between. This CDR3 has 13 residues. CDR1 is MRHNA, CDR2 SNTAGT, per germline. CDR3 DNA: TGTGCCAGCAGTGAGCGGGACACCGGGGAGCTGTTTTTT. Translation gives CASSERDTGELFF.

Concerning this clone: Relative to the germline gene, one junction end is altered; a read error may explain this. V usage is TRBV7-7 and J usage is TRBJ2-7; 10 nucleotides align to TRBD1. CDR1 SSHAT and CDR2 FNYEAQ come from the germline V gene (reference sequence). This CDR3 region has 16 residues. Written as DNA, the CDR3 is TGTGCTAGCAGCCTCTCACCGGGACAGGGGCTCTACGAGCAGTACTTC. Translating gives CASSLSPGQGLYEQYF.

This clone was counted a few times. The gene calls are TRBV4-3 and TRBJ2-1; D call uncertain. The V and J ends lost 0 bases and 6 bases respectively, with 9 bases between them. CDR1 and CDR2 from the germline V gene are LGHNA and YSLEER. The CDR3 has 14 residues. DNA of the CDR3: TGCGCCAGCAGCCAAGATGTGTCCGGCAATGAGCAGTTCTTC. It yields the protein CASSQDVSGNEQFF.

This clone came up a few times. This chain connects TRBV7-2 to TRBJ1-3; no reliable D call. The CDR3 loop spans 13 amino acids. Germline assignment: CDR1 SGHTA and CDR2 FQGNSA. V shed 7 bases and J shed 4 bases, with 11 bases lying between them. The CDR3 sequence is CASTVGRGNTIYF. CDR3 sequence (DNA): TGTGCCAGCACTGTGGGCAGGGGAAACACCATATATTTT.

V is TRBV7-2 and J is TRBJ1-6; D not certain. The CDR3 consists of 15 residues. Trimming shortened V by 5 bases and J by 10 bases, and 18 bases separated the two germline ends. CDR1 and CDR2 from the germline V gene are SGHTA and FQGNSA. The CDR3 DNA is TGTGCCAGCAGCGCGTCCTCGGGTTATACCTCACCCCTCCACTTT. Translating it yields CASSASSGYTSPLHF.

This clone was seen only a few times. The V gene is TRBV15, the J gene TRBJ2-3; 10 bases agree with TRBD2. J was trimmed by 5 bases and V by 3 bases; bases with no gene match: 11. The CDR3 covers 17 residues. Looked up from germline, CDR1 is LNHNV and CDR2 is YYDKDF (reference sequence). This CDR3 is CATSSGLSAGGRDTQYF. As DNA, the CDR3 is TGTGCCACCAGCAGCGGTCTCTCAGCGGGGGGGCGAGATACGCAGTATTTT.

In this sample, this clone turned up a few times. The rearrangement uses TRBV7-8 and TRBJ2-3, with D possibly being TRBD2 (5 bases). This CDR3 is built from 16 residues. The V end was cut by 1 base, the J end by 1 base, with 12 bases between. Per germline, CDR1 SGHVS and CDR2 FQNEAQ. This chain's CDR3 is CASSLGASKGTDTQYF. CDR3 in DNA: TGTGCCAGCAGCTTAGGGGCTAGCAAGGGCACAGATACGCAGTATTTT.